Listed here are 32 T cell receptor beta chains from one sample, sequenced in a study of blood T cells in healthy people across ages (dated by TCRdb to between 2015 and 2016). Libraries were constructed by 5' RACE. Instrument on record: Illumina HiSeq 2500. A second PCR of roughly 7 to 11 cycles was performed with a sample-barcoded 5' primer and a J-beta primer mix. TCRdb reprocessing: public reads trimmed at Q25 with fastp, clones called with MiXCR, in-frame beta chains kept. Records with the same CDR3 protein are collapsed into one entry carrying the most frequent genes and DNA. The sample table shows some 880,000 distinct CDR3 sequences, and approximately 35% are seen once. The ten largest clones capture under 15% of the sample. Sequenced material: blood. These receptors were collected from a man younger than 35 in good health.

The chain employs TRBV6-6 and TRBJ2-5; tentative D call: TRBD2 (5 bases). The CDR3 spans 15 residues. CDR1 and CDR2 from the germline V gene are MNHNY and SVGAGI (reference sequence). Trimming removed 6 bases from V and 11 bases from J, with 25 bases in between. Here the CDR3 DNA reads TGTGCCAGCAGGCCCCCGGGGTCCTACTACAATGAGCAGTACTTC. Translating it yields CASRPPGSYYNEQYF.

As for this clonotype: The junction does not match germline at one end; this may be a read error. The genes are TRBV6-6 and TRBJ1-5, with D maybe TRBD1 (6 bases). The germline V gene encodes CDR1 MNHNY and CDR2 SVGAGI (reference sequence). This CDR3 contains 17 residues. The CDR3, as DNA: TGTGCCAGCAGTTACTCTGCAGGGATTAGGGACAATCGGCCCCAGCATTTT. Translation: CASSYSAGIRDNRPQHF.

The V call is TRBV4-1, the J call TRBJ2-3; 7 positions match TRBD1. V gave up 6 bases and J gave up 5 bases; unmatched junction bases: 5. The germline V gene has CDR1 MGHRA and CDR2 YSYEKL. There are 13 residues in the CDR3. CDR3 nucleotides: TGCGCCAGCAGGCCTAGGGGGCAAGATACGCAGTATTTT. This codes for CASRPRGQDTQYF.

The chain links TRBV7-2 to TRBJ2-7, with D tentatively TRBD2 (5 bases). V was shortened by 1 base and J by 5 bases, with 12 bases between the two germline ends. The CDR3 covers 14 residues. The germline gives CDR1 SGHTA, CDR2 FQGNSA. This CDR3 is CASSLGQRGNEQYF. CDR3 in DNA: TGTGCCAGCAGCTTAGGCCAAAGAGGGAACGAGCAGTACTTC.

This clonotype was observed at least ten times. The chain uses TRBV7-7 and TRBJ2-3; D is unresolved. Germline V gene data show CDR1 as SSHAT and CDR2 as FNYEAQ (reference sequence). The ends were cut back, 1 base at V and 3 bases at J, with 5 bases in the middle. This CDR3 has 13 amino acids. CDR3 amino acids: CASSLGVTDTQYF. Here the CDR3 DNA reads TGTGCCAGCAGCTTAGGTGTGACAGATACGCAGTATTTT. The variable domain in full, with the rest retrieved from reference TRBV7-7 and TRBJ2-3, is GAGVSQSPRYKVTKRGQDVTLRCDPISSHATLYWYQQALGQGPEFLTYFNYEAQPDKSGLPSDRFSAERPEGSISTLTIQRTEQRDSAMYRCASSLGVTDTQYFGPGTRLTVL.

This clonotype was seen a handful of times. The chain carries TRBV20-1 and TRBJ2-1; D is possibly TRBD1 (6 bases). Germline lookup yields CDR1 DFQATT and CDR2 SNEGSKA (reference sequence). V lost 0 bases to trimming and J lost 4 bases, with 10 bases between them. This CDR3 is 14 amino acids long. The CDR3 nucleotides read TGCAGTGCTAGAGATGACAGGCTATACAATGAGCAGTTCTTC. Residues: CSARDDRLYNEQFF.

The chain employs TRBV4-2 and TRBJ2-5, with D perhaps being TRBD1 or TRBD2 (5 bases each). Trimming cost V 2 bases and J 11 bases, with 15 bases left between them. Germline CDR1 and CDR2: LGHNA and YNFKEQ. This CDR3 has 13 residues. CDR3: CASSQLRGNEQYF. CDR3 nucleotide sequence: TGTGCCAGCAGCCAATTGAGGGGCAATGAGCAGTACTTC.

This clonotype has just a few counts. The CDR3 DNA follows: TGTGCCAGCAGTTTGGGCAGTCATCAGCCCCAGCATTTT. It encodes CASSLGSHQPQHF. V and J are TRBV27 and TRBJ1-5; D call uncertain. Trimming took off 3 bases at V and 5 bases at J, with 8 bases between the two ends. Germline loops: CDR1 MNHEY, CDR2 SMNVEV (reference sequence). CDR3 length: 13 amino acids.

The CDR3: CASSVAGQQYGYTF. In DNA form, the CDR3 reads TGTGCCAGCAGTGTTGCGGGACAGCAATATGGCTACACCTTC. The rearrangement links TRBV2 to TRBJ1-2; 7 bases map to TRBD1. The CDR3 extends over 14 amino acids. Unmatched junction bases numbered 7, after V lost 4 bases and J lost 5 bases. Germline CDR1 and CDR2: SNHLY and FYNNEI.

As DNA, the CDR3 is TGTGCCAGCAGGACTGACAGGGTTGAGCAGTACTTC. Encoded protein: CASRTDRVEQYF. The chain carries TRBV6-1 and TRBJ2-7; 7 bases are shared with TRBD1. Trimming cost V 6 bases and J 7 bases; bases outside gene matches: 6. Germline CDR1 and CDR2: MNHNS and SASEGT. This CDR3 is built from 12 residues.

This clonotype was counted at least ten times. The chain has TRBV5-1 and TRBJ2-7, with TRBD1 as a possible D gene (6 bases). The V end was cut by 7 bases, the J end by 3 bases, with 11 bases between. The germline V gene encodes CDR1 SGHRS and CDR2 YFSETQ. This CDR3 has 12 amino acids. This chain's CDR3 is CASWDTIYEQYF. CDR3 coding DNA: TGCGCCAGCTGGGACACGATCTACGAGCAGTACTTC.

Comment on this clonotype: One base away lies a much larger clone, so this may be a sequencing read error. The CDR3 protein is CSANPGTGGTEQFF. DNA for the CDR3: TGCAGTGCCAATCCCGGGACAGGGGGCACGGAGCAGTTCTTC. V and J are TRBV20-1 and TRBJ2-1, with TRBD1 matching 12 bases. The CDR3 consists of 14 residues. The germline V gene has CDR1 DFQATT and CDR2 SNEGSKA (reference sequence). Losses at the gene ends were 6 bases for V and 10 bases for J; bases not matched to a gene: 10.

Worth noting for this clonotype: Given the absence of the conserved phenylalanine or tryptophan at the CDR3 end, a read error is likely. The DNA is left out, because the CDR3 cannot be placed on it with certainty; the CDR3 is given as TCRdb lists it. This chain links TRBV5-1 with TRBJ2-3; the tabulated D call, TRBD1, remains unverified against the DNA. The germline V gene encodes CDR1 SGHRS and CDR2 YFSETQ. The CDR3 extends over 15 residues, inclusive of both ends. CDR3 amino acids: CASSWGGTGPDTEYV.

Note on this clonotype: A clone one base away is much larger, so this may be a read error. The chain employs TRBV6-5 and TRBJ2-5; D gene ambiguous. Germline loops: CDR1 MNHEY, CDR2 SVGAGI. Between the trimmed V and J ends, which lost 0 bases and 11 bases, there was a span of 13 bases. The CDR3 is 13 residues long. The CDR3 DNA reads TGTGCCAGCAGTTACTCTGCGGCTAATGAGCAGTACTTC. Its protein is CASSYSAANEQYF.

This chain uses TRBV2 with TRBJ2-7; weak D call: TRBD1 (5 bases). The CDR3 totals 13 residues. Germline CDR1 reads SNHLY; CDR2 reads FYNNEI. The V gene lost 8 bases and the J gene lost 7 bases, with 18 bases spanning the gap. CDR3 protein: CASDVPDTNEQYF. CDR3 DNA sequence: TGTGCCAGCGACGTCCCGGACACTAATGAGCAGTACTTC.

The chain has TRBV2 and TRBJ1-5; D might be TRBD1 (5 bases). The CDR3 sequence is 14 residues long. Trimming left V 5 bases short and J 3 bases short, with 11 bases between. Germline-derived CDR1 and CDR2 are SNHLY and FYNNEI. For the CDR3, the DNA is TGTGCCAGCAGTTCGGGACTCCTCAATCAGCCCCAGCATTTT. It specifies CASSSGLLNQPQHF. The whole variable domain, filled in from reference TRBV2 and TRBJ1-5, reads EPEVTQTPSHQVTQMGQEVILRCVPISNHLYFYWYRQILGQKVEFLVSFYNNEISEKSEIFDDQFSVERPDGSNFTLKIRSTKLEDSAMYFCASSSGLLNQPQHFGDGTRLSIL.

The CDR3 DNA reads as TGTGCCAGCAGTCCACGGGTACCGATACAAGAGACCCAGTACTTC. Its translation is CASSPRVPIQETQYF. The chain employs TRBV6-2 or TRBV6-3 and TRBJ2-5; D uncertain. Germline CDR1 reads MNHEY; CDR2 reads SVGEGT. The CDR3 runs to 15 residues. Trimming cost V 5 bases and J 2 bases, with 15 bases left between them.

This clonotype has just a few counts. This rearrangement joins TRBV7-9 to TRBJ1-2, with TRBD1 as a possible D gene (5 bases). Germline CDR1 is SEHNR and CDR2 is FQNEAQ (reference sequence). Trimming left V 1 base short and J 2 bases short, with 17 bases between. The CDR3 runs to 17 residues. Here the CDR3 reads CASSLGGAVLENYGYTF. The CDR3 DNA reads as TGTGCCAGCAGCTTAGGCGGGGCAGTACTCGAAAACTATGGCTACACCTTC.

Of note for this clonotype: A junction boundary mismatches the germline segment, possibly from a read error. The chain is built from TRBV2 and TRBJ1-5; D ambiguous. In germline, CDR1 is SNHLY, CDR2 FYNNEI. The CDR3 is made up of 11 amino acids. The CDR3 coding sequence is TGTGCCAGCAGTCTCAATCAGCTCCAGCATTTT. Translating gives CASSLNQLQHF.

A note on this clonotype: A much larger clonotype is one base distant, so this may be a read error. CDR3 sequence: CASSSDVIAKNIQYF. The CDR3 DNA follows: TGTGCCAGCAGTTCAGATGTGATAGCCAAAAACATTCAGTACTTC. This sequence joins TRBV12-3 or TRBV12-4 and TRBJ2-4; D is unclear. CDR3 length: 15 residues. V lost 4 bases, J lost 0 bases, and 10 bases lay in between.

This clonotype was seen a few times. The V gene is TRBV20-1, the J gene TRBJ1-2; D is perhaps TRBD1 (5 bases). Germline lookup yields CDR1 DFQATT and CDR2 SNEGSKA (reference sequence). Trimming removed 0 bases at V and 1 base at J, with 12 bases between. CDR3 length: 15 amino acids. In DNA form, the CDR3 reads TGCAGTGCTAGAGATTATGGGGCCGTTAACTATGGCTACACCTTC. Encoded protein: CSARDYGAVNYGYTF.

In its sample, this clonotype was seen a few times. The gene calls are TRBV6-5 and TRBJ2-2, with 12 positions matching TRBD2. The CDR3 covers 16 residues. Unmatched junction bases numbered 2, after V lost 4 bases and J lost 2 bases. Germline V gene lookup returns CDR1 MNHEY and CDR2 SVGAGI. The CDR3 spells CASSLLAGGNTGELFF. The DNA of the CDR3 is TGTGCCAGCAGTTTACTAGCGGGGGGCAACACCGGGGAGCTGTTTTTT.

This clonotype was counted between two and nine times. The chain combines TRBV11-1 with TRBJ2-3; no clear D. The ends were cut back, 7 bases at V and 2 bases at J, with 25 bases in the middle. This CDR3 is built from 18 residues. Looked up from germline, CDR1 is SGHAT and CDR2 is FQDESV (reference sequence). The CDR3 region has the DNA TGTGCCAGCAACCACGGAAGGACCAAAGACCCTTACACAGATACGCAGTATTTT. Amino acid sequence: CASNHGRTKDPYTDTQYF.

The V gene is TRBV7-9, the J gene TRBJ1-2; D is ambiguous. The V end lost 1 base, the J end lost 12 bases, and 12 bases lay between the germline ends. Germline values: CDR1 SEHNR, CDR2 FQNEAQ (reference sequence). The CDR3 is 12 residues long. The CDR3 reads CASSLEDRSNTF. CDR3 nucleotides: TGTGCCAGCAGCTTAGAAGACCGCTCAAACACCTTC.

The chain uses TRBV4-3 and TRBJ1-1; TRBD1 matches at 8 bases. There are 15 residues in the CDR3. V lost 0 bases and J lost 5; bases outside the gene matches: 5. The V gene's germline CDR1 is LGHNA and CDR2 YSLEER. The CDR3 coding sequence is TGCGCCAGCAGCCAAGAAACAGGGGGAAGGACTGAAGCTTTCTTT. Protein: CASSQETGGRTEAFF.

V usage is TRBV9 and J usage is TRBJ2-1, with 8 bases lining up with TRBD2. The J call may be faulty, since TRBJ2-7 better matches the DNA end. The CDR3 length is 15 residues. Germline V CDR1 and CDR2: SGDLS, YYNGEE. The CDR3: CASSVSGGYYNEQYF. The CDR3 nucleotides read TGTGCCAGCAGCGTAAGCGGGGGTTATTACAATGAGCAGTACTTC.

On this clonotype: Relative to the germline gene, one junction end is altered; a read error may explain this. V usage is TRBV6-4 and J usage is TRBJ2-3; D may correspond to TRBD1 or TRBD2 (5 bases each). This CDR3 spans 13 amino acids. The germline V gene encodes CDR1 MRHNA and CDR2 SNTAGT. The CDR3 protein is CVSSPMGADTQYF. CDR3 nucleotide sequence: TGTGTCAGCAGCCCGATGGGGGCAGATACGCAGTATTTT.

This clonotype was seen a few times. V is TRBV20-1 and J is TRBJ1-2; TRBD1 matches 8 bases. Unmatched junction bases numbered 7, after V lost 6 bases and J lost 4 bases. CDR3 length: 13 residues. Germline CDR1 is DFQATT and CDR2 is SNEGSKA (reference sequence). CDR3 residues: CSANGQGGYGYTF. DNA for the CDR3: TGCAGTGCAAACGGACAGGGTGGCTATGGCTACACCTTC.

The sample holds many counts of this clonotype. This sequence joins TRBV27 and TRBJ2-7; no clear D. Trimming cost V 5 bases and J 3 bases, with 11 bases left between them. This CDR3 is 13 amino acids long. CDR1 is MNHEY and CDR2 is SMNVEV in the germline V gene (reference sequence). The CDR3 DNA reads as TGTGCCAGCAGTGCTGGATTGAGCTACGAGCAGTACTTC. As protein: CASSAGLSYEQYF.

At least ten counts were recorded for this clonotype. The chain joins TRBV15 to TRBJ2-1; D is undetermined. The germline gives CDR1 LNHNV, CDR2 YYDKDF (reference sequence). The CDR3 runs 14 residues. Deletions cut 0 bases from V and 7 bases from J, with 10 bases between. CDR3 sequence reads: CATSRDTIGNEQFF. The CDR3 DNA reads TGTGCCACCAGCAGAGACACCATTGGGAATGAGCAGTTCTTC.

Concerning this clonotype: Sequence at one end of the junction differs from germline and may be a read error. In nucleotides, the CDR3 is TGTGTCAGCAGTCAAATGACAGTGTCGAGGGGCAATGAGCAGTTCTTC. This gives the protein CVSSQMTVSRGNEQFF. This chain connects TRBV3-1 to TRBJ2-1; possibly TRBD1 or TRBD2 for D (5 bases each). The CDR3 totals 16 residues. Germline values: CDR1 LGHDT, CDR2 YNNKEL (reference sequence).

The chain carries TRBV10-3 and TRBJ1-1, with 9 bases lining up with TRBD1. The CDR3 loop spans 14 amino acids. V gave up 7 bases and J gave up 9 bases; unmatched junction bases: 12. Looked up from germline, CDR1 is ENHRY and CDR2 is SYGVKD. The CDR3 coding sequence is TGTGCCATCACCCCGAGCGGGGACAGGGTGAAAGCTTTCTTT. Protein product: CAITPSGDRVKAFF.